This note documents a single T cell receptor beta chain sequence. This entry comes from a study of OX40 agonist ivuxolimab in advanced cancers. CDR3 length: 15 residues. Germline CDR1 MNHEY, CDR2 SMNVEV (reference sequence). V shed 4 bases and J 8 bases; nucleotides not matched to a gene: 9. Here immunoSEQ multiplex PCR was the method, and the copy in TCRdb shows in-frame clones only, minus some. The data hold fewer than 40,000 clones, with 86% observed a single time. The receptor comes from an adult with an advanced solid tumor such as melanoma, head and neck, liver or kidney cancer. The chain joins TRBV27 to TRBJ2-1; 9 bases match TRBD2. The sequencing here drew on CD4+ or CD8+ T cells sorted from blood, taken in a trial of the OX40 agonist ivuxolimab. The CDR3 loop reads CASSSYASGNYEQFF. The CDR3 DNA follows: TGTGCCAGCAGTTCTTACGCTAGCGGGAACTATGAGCAGTTCTTC.